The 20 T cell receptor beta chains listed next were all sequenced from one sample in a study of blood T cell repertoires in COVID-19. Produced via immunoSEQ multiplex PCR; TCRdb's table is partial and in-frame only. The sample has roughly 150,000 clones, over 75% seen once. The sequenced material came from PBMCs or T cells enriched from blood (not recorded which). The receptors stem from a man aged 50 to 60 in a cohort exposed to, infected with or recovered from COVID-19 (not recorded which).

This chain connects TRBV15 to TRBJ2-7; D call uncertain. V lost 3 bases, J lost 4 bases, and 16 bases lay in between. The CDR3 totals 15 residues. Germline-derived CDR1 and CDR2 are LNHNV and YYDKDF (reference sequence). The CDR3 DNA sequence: TGTGCCACCAGCAGCGTCTTAGCCAAGGAATACGAGCAGTACTTC. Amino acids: CATSSVLAKEYEQYF.

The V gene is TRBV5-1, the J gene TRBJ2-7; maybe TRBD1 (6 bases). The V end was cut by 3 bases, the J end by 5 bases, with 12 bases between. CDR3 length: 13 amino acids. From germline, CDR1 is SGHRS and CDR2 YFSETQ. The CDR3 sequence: CASSSQGYHEQYF. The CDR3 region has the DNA TGCGCCAGCAGCTCTCAGGGGTACCACGAGCAGTACTTC.

The DNA for the CDR3 is TGTGCCAGTAGTATGACAGGCCGCTCTGGGGCCAACGTCCTGACTTTC. Protein sequence: CASSMTGRSGANVLTF. V usage is TRBV19 and J usage is TRBJ2-6; weak D call: TRBD1 (6 bases). Germline V lookup: CDR1 LNHDA, CDR2 SQIVND (reference sequence). V lost 3 bases and J 0 bases, leaving 9 bases between the germline ends. This CDR3 is 16 amino acids long.

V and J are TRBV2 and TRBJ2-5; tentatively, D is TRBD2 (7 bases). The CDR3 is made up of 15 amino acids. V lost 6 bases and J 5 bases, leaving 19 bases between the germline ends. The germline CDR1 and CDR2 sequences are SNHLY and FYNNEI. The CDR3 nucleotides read TGTGCCAGCAGGCCTGTGGGGGGGCCCAGCGAGACCCAGTACTTC. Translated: CASRPVGGPSETQYF.

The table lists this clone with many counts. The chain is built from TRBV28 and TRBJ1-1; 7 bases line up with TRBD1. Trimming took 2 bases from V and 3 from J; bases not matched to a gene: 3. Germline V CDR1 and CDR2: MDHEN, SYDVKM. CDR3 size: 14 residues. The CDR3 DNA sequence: TGTGCCAGCAGTTTAGAGGGGGCTTACACTGAAGCTTTCTTT. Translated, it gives CASSLEGAYTEAFF.

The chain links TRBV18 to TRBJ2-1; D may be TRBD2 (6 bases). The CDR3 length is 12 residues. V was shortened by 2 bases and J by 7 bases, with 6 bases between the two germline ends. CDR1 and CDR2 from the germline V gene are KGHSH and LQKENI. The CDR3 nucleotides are TGTGCCAGCTCACCAGGGGGGAATGAGCAGTTCTTC. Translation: CASSPGGNEQFF.

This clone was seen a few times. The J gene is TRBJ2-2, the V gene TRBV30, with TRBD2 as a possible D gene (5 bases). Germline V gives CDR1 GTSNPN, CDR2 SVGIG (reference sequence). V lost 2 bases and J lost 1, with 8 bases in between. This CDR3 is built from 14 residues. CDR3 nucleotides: TGTGCCTGGAGTTTAGGGAGGAACACCGGGGAGCTGTTTTTT. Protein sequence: CAWSLGRNTGELFF.

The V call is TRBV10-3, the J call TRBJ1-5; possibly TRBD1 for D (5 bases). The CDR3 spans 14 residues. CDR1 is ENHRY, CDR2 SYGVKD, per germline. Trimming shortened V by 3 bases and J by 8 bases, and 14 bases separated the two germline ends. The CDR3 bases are TGTGCCATCAGTGATGGAGGGACGGTGGAGCCCCAGCATTTT. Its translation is CAISDGGTVEPQHF.

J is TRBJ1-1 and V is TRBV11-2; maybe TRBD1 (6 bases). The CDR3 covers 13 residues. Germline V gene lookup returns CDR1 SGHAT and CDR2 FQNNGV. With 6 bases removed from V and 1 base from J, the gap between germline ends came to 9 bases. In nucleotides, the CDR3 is TGTGCCAGCAGAATACAGGGGAACACTGAAGCTTTCTTT. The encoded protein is CASRIQGNTEAFF. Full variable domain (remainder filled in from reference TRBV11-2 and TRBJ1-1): EAGVAQSPRYKIIEKRQSVAFWCNPISGHATLYWYQQILGQGPKLLIQFQNNGVVDDSQLPKDRFSAERLKGVDSTLKIQPAKLEDSAVYLCASRIQGNTEAFFGQGTRLTVV.

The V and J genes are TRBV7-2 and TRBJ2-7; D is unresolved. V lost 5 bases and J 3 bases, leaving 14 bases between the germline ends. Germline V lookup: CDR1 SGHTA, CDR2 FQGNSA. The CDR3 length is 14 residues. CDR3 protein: CASSRPDWYYEQYF. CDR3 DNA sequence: TGTGCCAGCAGCCGCCCCGACTGGTACTACGAGCAGTACTTC.

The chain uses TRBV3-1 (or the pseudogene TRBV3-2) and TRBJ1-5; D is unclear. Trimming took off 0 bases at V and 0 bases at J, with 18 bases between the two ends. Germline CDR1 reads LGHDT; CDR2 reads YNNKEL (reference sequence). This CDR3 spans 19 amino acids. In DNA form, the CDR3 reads TGTGCCAGCAGCCAAGATGGTACACCAGTTGATTATAGCAATCAGCCCCAGCATTTT. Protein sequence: CASSQDGTPVDYSNQPQHF.

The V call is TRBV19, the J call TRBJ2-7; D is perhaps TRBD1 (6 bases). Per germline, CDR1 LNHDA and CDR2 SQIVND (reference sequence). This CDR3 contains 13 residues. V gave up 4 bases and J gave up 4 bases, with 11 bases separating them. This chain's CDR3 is CASSRGQEYEQYF. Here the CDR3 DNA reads TGTGCCAGTAGTAGGGGGCAGGAATACGAGCAGTACTTC.

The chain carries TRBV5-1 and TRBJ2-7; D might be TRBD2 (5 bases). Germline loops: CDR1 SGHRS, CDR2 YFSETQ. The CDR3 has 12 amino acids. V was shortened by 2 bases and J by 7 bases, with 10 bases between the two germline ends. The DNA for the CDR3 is TGCGCCAGCAGCTTAGAGGGTTGGGAGCAGTACTTC. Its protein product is CASSLEGWEQYF.

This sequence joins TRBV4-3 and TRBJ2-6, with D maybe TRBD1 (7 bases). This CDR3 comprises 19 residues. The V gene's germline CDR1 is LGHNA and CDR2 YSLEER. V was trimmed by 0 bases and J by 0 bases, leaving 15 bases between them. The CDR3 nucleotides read TGCGCCAGCAGCCAAGATTGGGCGGGACAGCCCTCTGGGGCCAACGTCCTGACTTTC. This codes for CASSQDWAGQPSGANVLTF.

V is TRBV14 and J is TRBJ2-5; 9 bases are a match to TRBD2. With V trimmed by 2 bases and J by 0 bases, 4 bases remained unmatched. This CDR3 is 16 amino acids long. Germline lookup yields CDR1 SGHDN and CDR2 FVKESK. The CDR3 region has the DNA TGTGCCAGCAGCCAACTAGCGGGGTCGTACCAAGAGACCCAGTACTTC. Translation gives CASSQLAGSYQETQYF.

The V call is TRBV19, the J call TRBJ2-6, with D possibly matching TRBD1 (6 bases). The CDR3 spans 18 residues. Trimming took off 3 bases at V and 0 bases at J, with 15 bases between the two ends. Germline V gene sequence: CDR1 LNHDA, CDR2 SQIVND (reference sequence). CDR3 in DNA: TGTGCCAGTAGTATGGTGGCAGGGGCGATCTCTGGGGCCAACGTCCTGACTTTC. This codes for CASSMVAGAISGANVLTF.

Here the CDR3 reads CASTLGLSDTQYF. The CDR3 DNA sequence: TGTGCCAGCACCCTAGGACTTTCAGATACGCAGTATTTT. The V and J genes are TRBV7-2 and TRBJ2-3; tentatively, D is TRBD2 (5 bases). The CDR3 has 13 amino acids. The germline V gene encodes CDR1 SGHTA and CDR2 FQGNSA. V lost 7 bases, J lost 4 bases, and 12 bases lay in between.

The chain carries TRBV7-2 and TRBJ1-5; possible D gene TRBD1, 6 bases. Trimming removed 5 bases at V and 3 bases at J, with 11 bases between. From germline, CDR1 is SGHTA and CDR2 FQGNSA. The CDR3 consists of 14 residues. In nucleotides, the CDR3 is TGTGCCAGCAGCCGTGGACAGACCAATCAGCCCCAGCATTTT. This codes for CASSRGQTNQPQHF.

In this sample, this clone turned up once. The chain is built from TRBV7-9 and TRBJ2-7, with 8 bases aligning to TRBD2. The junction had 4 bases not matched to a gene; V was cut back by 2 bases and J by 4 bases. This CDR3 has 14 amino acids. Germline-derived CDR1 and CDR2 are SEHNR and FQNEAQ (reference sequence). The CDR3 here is CASSLLSGGYEQYF. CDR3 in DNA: TGTGCCAGCAGCTTACTGAGCGGGGGATACGAGCAGTACTTC. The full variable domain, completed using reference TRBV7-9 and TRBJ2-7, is DTGVSQNPRHKITKRGQNVTFRCDPISEHNRLYWYRQTLGQGPEFLTYFQNEAQLEKSRLLSDRFSAERPKGSFSTLEIQRTEQGDSAMYLCASSLLSGGYEQYFGPGTRLTVT.

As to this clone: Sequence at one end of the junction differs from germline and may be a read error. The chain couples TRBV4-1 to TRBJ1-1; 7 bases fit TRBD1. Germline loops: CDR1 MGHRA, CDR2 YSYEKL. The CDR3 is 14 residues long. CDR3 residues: CASSQGRGPTEAFF. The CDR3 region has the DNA TGCGCCAGCAGTCAAGGGAGGGGGCCCACTGAAGCTTTCTTT.